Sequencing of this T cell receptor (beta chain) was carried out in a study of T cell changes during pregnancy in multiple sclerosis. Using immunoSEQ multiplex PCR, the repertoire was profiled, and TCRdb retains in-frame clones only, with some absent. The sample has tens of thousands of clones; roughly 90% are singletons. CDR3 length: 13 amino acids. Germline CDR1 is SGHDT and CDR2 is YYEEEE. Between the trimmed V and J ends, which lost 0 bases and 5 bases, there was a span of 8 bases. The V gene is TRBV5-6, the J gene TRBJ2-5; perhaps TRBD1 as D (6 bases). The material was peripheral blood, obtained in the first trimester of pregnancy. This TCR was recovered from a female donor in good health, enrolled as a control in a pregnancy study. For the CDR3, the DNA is TGTGCCAGCAGCTTGGACAGGGTGGAGACCCAGTACTTC. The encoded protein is CASSLDRVETQYF. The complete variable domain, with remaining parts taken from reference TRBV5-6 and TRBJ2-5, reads DAGVTQSPTHLIKTRGQQVTLRCSPKSGHDTVSWYQQALGQGPQFIFQYYEEEERQRGNFPDRFSGHQFPNYSSELNVNALLLGDSALYLCASSLDRVETQYFGPGTRLLVL.